The sample holds one count of the clone carrying this T cell receptor (beta chain). The same CDR3 arises from other DNA sequences in this sample as well. Each participant's cohort was designated according to participant-reported clinical history. The data were obtained in a study of blood T cell repertoires in COVID-19. Authors' processing steps: Reference gene primer amplification gave estimated nucleated cell counts. Method: immunoSEQ multiplex PCR; TCRdb's copy keeps in-frame clones and lacks some. V, J and clone size were drawn from that table, and D and trimming were deduced from the DNA. The sample lists around 200,000 clones; 65% to 85% were seen once. CDR1 SGDLS and CDR2 YYNGEE come from the germline V gene. V lost 0 bases to trimming and J lost 1 base, with 7 bases between them. The CDR3 is 14 residues long.

The sample was PBMCs or T cells enriched from blood (not recorded which). The sequence derives from a woman in her twenties or thirties who had recovered from COVID-19. This chain links TRBV9 with TRBJ1-1; perhaps TRBD1 as D (5 bases). The CDR3 loop is CASSVGGPNTEAFF. The CDR3 DNA is TGTGCCAGCAGCGTAGGGGGCCCGAACACTGAAGCTTTCTTT.